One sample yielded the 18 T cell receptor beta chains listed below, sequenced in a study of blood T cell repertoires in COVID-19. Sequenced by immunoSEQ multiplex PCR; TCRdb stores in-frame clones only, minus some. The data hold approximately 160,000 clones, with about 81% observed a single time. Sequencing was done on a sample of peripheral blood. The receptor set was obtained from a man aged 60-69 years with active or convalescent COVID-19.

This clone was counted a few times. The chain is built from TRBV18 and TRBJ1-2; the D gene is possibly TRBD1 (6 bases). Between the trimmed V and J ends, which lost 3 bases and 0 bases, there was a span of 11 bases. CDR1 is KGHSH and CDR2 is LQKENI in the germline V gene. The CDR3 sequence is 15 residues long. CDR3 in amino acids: CASSPSGTPNYGYTF. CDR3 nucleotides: TGTGCCAGCTCACCGTCCGGGACACCTAACTATGGCTACACCTTC.

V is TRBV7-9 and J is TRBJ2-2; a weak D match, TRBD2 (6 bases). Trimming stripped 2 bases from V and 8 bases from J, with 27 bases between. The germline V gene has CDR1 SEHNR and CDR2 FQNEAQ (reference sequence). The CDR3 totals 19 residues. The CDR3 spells CASSLPGTPVSFNSGELFF. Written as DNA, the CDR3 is TGTGCCAGCAGCTTACCTGGGACTCCCGTTTCTTTTAATTCTGGGGAGCTGTTTTTT.

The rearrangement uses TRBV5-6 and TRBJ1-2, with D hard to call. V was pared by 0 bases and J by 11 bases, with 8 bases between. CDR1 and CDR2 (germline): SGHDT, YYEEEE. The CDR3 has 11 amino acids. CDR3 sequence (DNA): TGTGCCAGCAGCTTGGAGCGGCGGTACACCTTC. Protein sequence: CASSLERRYTF. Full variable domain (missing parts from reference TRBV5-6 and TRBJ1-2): DAGVTQSPTHLIKTRGQQVTLRCSPKSGHDTVSWYQQALGQGPQFIFQYYEEEERQRGNFPDRFSGHQFPNYSSELNVNALLLGDSALYLCASSLERRYTFGSGTRLTVV.

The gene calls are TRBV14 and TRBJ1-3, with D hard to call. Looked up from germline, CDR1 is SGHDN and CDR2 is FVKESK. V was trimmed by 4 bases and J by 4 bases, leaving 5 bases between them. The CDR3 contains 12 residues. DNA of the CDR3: TGTGCCAGCAGCCCTGCGGGAAACACCATATATTTT. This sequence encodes CASSPAGNTIYF.

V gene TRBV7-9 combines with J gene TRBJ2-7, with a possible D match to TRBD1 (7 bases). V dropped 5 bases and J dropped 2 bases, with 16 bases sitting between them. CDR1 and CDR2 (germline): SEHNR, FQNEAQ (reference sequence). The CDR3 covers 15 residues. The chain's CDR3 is CASSPQGGLTYEQYF. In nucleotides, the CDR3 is TGTGCCAGCAGCCCGCAGGGGGGCCTAACCTACGAGCAGTACTTC. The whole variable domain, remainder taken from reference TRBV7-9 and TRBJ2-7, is DTGVSQNPRHKITKRGQNVTFRCDPISEHNRLYWYRQTLGQGPEFLTYFQNEAQLEKSRLLSDRFSAERPKGSFSTLEIQRTEQGDSAMYLCASSPQGGLTYEQYFGPGTRLTVT.

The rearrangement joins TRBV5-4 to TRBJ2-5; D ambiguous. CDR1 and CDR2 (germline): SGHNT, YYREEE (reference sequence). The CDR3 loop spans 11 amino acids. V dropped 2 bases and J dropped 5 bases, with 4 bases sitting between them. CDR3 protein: CASSFGETQYF. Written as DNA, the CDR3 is TGTGCCAGCAGCTTCGGGGAGACCCAGTACTTC.

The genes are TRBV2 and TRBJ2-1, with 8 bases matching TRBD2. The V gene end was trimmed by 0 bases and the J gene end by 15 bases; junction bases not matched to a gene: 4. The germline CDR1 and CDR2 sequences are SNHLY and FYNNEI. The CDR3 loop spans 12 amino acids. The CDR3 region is CASSEASGGRFF. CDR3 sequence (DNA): TGTGCCAGCAGTGAAGCTTCGGGGGGGCGGTTCTTC.

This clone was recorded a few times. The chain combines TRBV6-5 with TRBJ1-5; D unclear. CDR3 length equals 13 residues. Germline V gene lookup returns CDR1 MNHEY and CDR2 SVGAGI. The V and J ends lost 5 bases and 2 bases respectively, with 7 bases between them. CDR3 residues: CASSRVGNQPQHF. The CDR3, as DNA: TGTGCCAGCAGTCGAGTCGGCAATCAGCCCCAGCATTTT.

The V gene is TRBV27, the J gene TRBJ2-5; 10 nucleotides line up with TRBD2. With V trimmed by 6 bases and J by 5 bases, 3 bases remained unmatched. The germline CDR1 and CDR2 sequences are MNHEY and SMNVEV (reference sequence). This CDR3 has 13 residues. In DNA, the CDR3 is TGTGCCAGCAGGCTAGCGGGAGAGGAGACCCAGTACTTC. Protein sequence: CASRLAGEETQYF.

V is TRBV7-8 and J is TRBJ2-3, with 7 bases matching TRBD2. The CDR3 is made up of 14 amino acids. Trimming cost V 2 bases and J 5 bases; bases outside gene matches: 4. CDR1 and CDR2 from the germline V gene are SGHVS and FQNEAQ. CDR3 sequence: CASSLRGEGDTQYF. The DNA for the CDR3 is TGTGCCAGCAGCTTACGCGGGGAGGGAGATACGCAGTATTTT.

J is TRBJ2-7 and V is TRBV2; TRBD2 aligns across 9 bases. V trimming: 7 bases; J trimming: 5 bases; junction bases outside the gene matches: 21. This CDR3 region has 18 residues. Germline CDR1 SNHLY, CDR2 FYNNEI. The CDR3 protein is CASKPPGQGRTSVHEQYF. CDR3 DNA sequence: TGTGCCAGCAAGCCCCCTGGTCAGGGGAGGACTAGCGTCCACGAGCAGTACTTC. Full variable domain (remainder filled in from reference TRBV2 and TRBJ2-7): EPEVTQTPSHQVTQMGQEVILRCVPISNHLYFYWYRQILGQKVEFLVSFYNNEISEKSEIFDDQFSVERPDGSNFTLKIRSTKLEDSAMYFCASKPPGQGRTSVHEQYFGPGTRLTVT.

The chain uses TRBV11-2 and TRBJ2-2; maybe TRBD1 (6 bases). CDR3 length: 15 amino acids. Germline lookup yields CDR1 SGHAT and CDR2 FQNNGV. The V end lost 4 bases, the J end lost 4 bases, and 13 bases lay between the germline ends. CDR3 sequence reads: CASSSDTGFTGELFF. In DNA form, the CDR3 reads TGTGCCAGCAGCTCCGATACAGGGTTCACCGGGGAGCTGTTTTTT. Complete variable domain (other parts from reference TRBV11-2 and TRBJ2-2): EAGVAQSPRYKIIEKRQSVAFWCNPISGHATLYWYQQILGQGPKLLIQFQNNGVVDDSQLPKDRFSAERLKGVDSTLKIQPAKLEDSAVYLCASSSDTGFTGELFFGEGSRLTVL.

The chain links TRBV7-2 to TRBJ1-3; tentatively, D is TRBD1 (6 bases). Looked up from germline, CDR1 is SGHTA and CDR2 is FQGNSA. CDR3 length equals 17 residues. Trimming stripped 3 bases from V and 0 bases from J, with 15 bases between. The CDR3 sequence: CASSFGAGGSSGNTIYF. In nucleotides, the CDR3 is TGTGCCAGCAGCTTCGGCGCGGGGGGCAGCTCTGGAAACACCATATATTTT.

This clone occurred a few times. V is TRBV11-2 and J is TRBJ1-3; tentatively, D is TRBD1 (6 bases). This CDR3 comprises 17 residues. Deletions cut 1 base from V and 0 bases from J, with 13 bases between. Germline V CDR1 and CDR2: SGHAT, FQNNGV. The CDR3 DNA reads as TGTGCCAGCAGCTTAGCGGTTACAGGGATCTCTGGAAACACCATATATTTT. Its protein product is CASSLAVTGISGNTIYF.

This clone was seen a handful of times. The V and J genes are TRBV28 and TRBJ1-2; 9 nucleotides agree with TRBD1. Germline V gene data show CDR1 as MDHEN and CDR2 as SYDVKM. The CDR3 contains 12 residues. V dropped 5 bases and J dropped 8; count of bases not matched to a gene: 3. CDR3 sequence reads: CASSNRGRGYTF. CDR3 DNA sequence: TGTGCCAGCAGTAACAGGGGGCGAGGCTACACCTTC.

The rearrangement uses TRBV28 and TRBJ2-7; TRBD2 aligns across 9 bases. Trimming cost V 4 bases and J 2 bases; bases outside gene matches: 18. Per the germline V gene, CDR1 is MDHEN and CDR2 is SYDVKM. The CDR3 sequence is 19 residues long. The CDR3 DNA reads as TGTGCCAGCAGTTCTTATGACGCCCTCAGGCCTAGCGGGACCTACGAGCAGTACTTC. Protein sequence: CASSSYDALRPSGTYEQYF.

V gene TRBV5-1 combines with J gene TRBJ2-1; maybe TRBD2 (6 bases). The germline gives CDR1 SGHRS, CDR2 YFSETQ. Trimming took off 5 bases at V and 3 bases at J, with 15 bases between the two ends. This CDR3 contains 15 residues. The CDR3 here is CASRRGLDDYNEQFF. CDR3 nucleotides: TGCGCCAGCAGGAGGGGACTCGACGACTACAATGAGCAGTTCTTC.

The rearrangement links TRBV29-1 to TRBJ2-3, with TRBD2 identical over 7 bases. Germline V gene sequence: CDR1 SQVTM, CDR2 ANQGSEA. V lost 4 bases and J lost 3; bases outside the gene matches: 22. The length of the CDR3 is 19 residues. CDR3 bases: TGCAGCGTTGTGGCCCTTTCAAAAGGCGGGAGTTTGACAACAGATACGCAGTATTTT. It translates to CSVVALSKGGSLTTDTQYF.